These 14 T cell receptor beta chains originate from one sample sequenced in a study of control samples from healthy donors and cancer patients. This table comes from immunoSEQ multiplex PCR, and its TCRdb copy is limited to in-frame clones, with some not included. This table has some 150,000 clones, 96% appearing once. The sequenced sample consisted of blood. The receptors were gathered from a woman under 40 in good health.

The rearrangement uses TRBV7-2 and TRBJ2-3; 7 nucleotides match TRBD2. The CDR3 is made up of 17 amino acids. Germline CDR1 SGHTA, CDR2 FQGNSA. V lost 4 bases and J lost 2; bases outside the gene matches: 12. The CDR3 here is CASSSLLGGGFTDTQYF. The CDR3 bases are TGTGCCAGCAGCTCCCTCCTGGGCGGGGGATTCACAGATACGCAGTATTTT.

This chain joins TRBV30 and TRBJ1-1; no firm D call. Germline CDR1 reads GTSNPN; CDR2 reads SVGIG (reference sequence). The CDR3 extends over 14 amino acids. V was shortened by 0 bases and J by 5 bases, with 13 bases between the two germline ends. The CDR3 region is CAWSVGFAGTEAFF. CDR3 DNA sequence: TGTGCCTGGAGTGTCGGCTTCGCGGGGACTGAAGCTTTCTTT.

V usage is TRBV18 and J usage is TRBJ2-1; TRBD2 matches at 9 bases. The germline V gene encodes CDR1 KGHSH and CDR2 LQKENI. V lost 4 bases, J lost 4 bases, and 5 bases stayed unmatched. The CDR3 covers 15 residues. The CDR3, as DNA: TGTGCCAGCTCACGGCCGGCGGGAGGGTACAATGAGCAGTTCTTC. Its translation is CASSRPAGGYNEQFF. The full variable domain, in which reference TRBV18 and TRBJ2-1 provide the parts outside the CDR3, is NAGVMQNPRHLVRRRGQEARLRCSPMKGHSHVYWYRQLPEEGLKFMVYLQKENIIDESGMPKERFSAEFPKEGPSILRIQQVVRGDSAAYFCASSRPAGGYNEQFFGPGTRLTVL.

In this sample, this clone turned up once. V usage is TRBV2 and J usage is TRBJ1-6; D is uncertain. The CDR3 extends over 14 amino acids. V was clipped by 3 bases and J by 4 bases, with 7 bases between them. CDR1 and CDR2 from the germline V gene are SNHLY and FYNNEI. The CDR3 DNA follows: TGTGCCAGCAGTGAGCGCTTGTATAATTCACCCCTCCACTTT. Translated, it gives CASSERLYNSPLHF.

This clone occurred once. V is TRBV19 and J is TRBJ2-7; D possibly uses TRBD1 or TRBD2 (5 bases each). The V end was cut by 4 bases, the J end by 3 bases, with 10 bases between. The CDR3 totals 13 residues. CDR1 is LNHDA, CDR2 SQIVND, per germline (reference sequence). As DNA, the CDR3 is TGTGCCAGTAGTAAGGGACGGATCTACGAGCAGTACTTC. This translates into CASSKGRIYEQYF.

This chain connects TRBV29-1 to TRBJ2-1; D gene uncertain. Germline lookup yields CDR1 SQVTM and CDR2 ANQGSEA. This CDR3 has 11 residues. V lost 0 bases and J lost 12, with 9 bases in between. CDR3 protein: CSVEDGPVQFF. CDR3 bases: TGCAGCGTTGAAGATGGTCCGGTGCAGTTCTTC.

The V and J genes are TRBV6-1 and TRBJ1-5; D gene ambiguous. The CDR3 contains 13 residues. V was pared by 0 bases and J by 5 bases, with 5 bases between. Germline V lookup: CDR1 MNHNS, CDR2 SASEGT. The CDR3 is CASSEARDQPQHF. DNA of the CDR3: TGTGCCAGCAGTGAAGCTCGAGATCAGCCCCAGCATTTT.

The V call is TRBV28, the J call TRBJ1-2; D is possibly TRBD1 (5 bases). This CDR3 region has 13 residues. Germline CDR1 and CDR2: MDHEN and SYDVKM. Trimming shortened V by 6 bases and J by 2 bases, and 10 bases separated the two germline ends. CDR3 sequence (DNA): TGTGCCAGCAGGGAGACAGTAAACTATGGCTACACCTTC. Residues: CASRETVNYGYTF.

Only one count was recorded for this clone. This rearrangement joins TRBV28 to TRBJ1-6, with TRBD1 identical over 7 bases. Per the germline V gene, CDR1 is MDHEN and CDR2 is SYDVKM. The CDR3 has 13 amino acids. The ends lost 6 bases at V and 10 bases at J; junction bases unmatched: 6. CDR3 protein: CASSRDRASPLHF. DNA for the CDR3: TGTGCCAGCAGCAGAGACAGGGCGTCACCCCTCCACTTT.

The CDR3 sequence: CAWSVRTGGNSPLHF. CDR3 bases: TGTGCCTGGAGTGTACGCACAGGGGGTAATTCACCCCTCCACTTT. The genes are TRBV30 and TRBJ1-6, with 8 bases identical to TRBD1. With V trimmed by 0 bases and J by 6 bases, 4 bases remained unmatched. Looked up from germline, CDR1 is GTSNPN and CDR2 is SVGIG (reference sequence). The CDR3 covers 15 residues.

The chain links TRBV19 to TRBJ1-1, with D tentatively TRBD1 (6 bases). This CDR3 has 15 amino acids. Germline V gives CDR1 LNHDA, CDR2 SQIVND (reference sequence). V gave up 7 bases and J gave up 4 bases, with 19 bases separating them. CDR3 in DNA: TGTGCCAGTACCCCTGGGGCAGGGGTGGGCACTGAAGCTTTCTTT. Its translation: CASTPGAGVGTEAFF.

The chain couples TRBV2 to TRBJ1-1; D not certain. The V end lost 1 base, the J end lost 9 bases, and 15 bases lay between the germline ends. This CDR3 has 14 amino acids. CDR1 is SNHLY, CDR2 FYNNEI, per germline. For the CDR3, the DNA is TGTGCCAGCAGTGAAGAAGACCGCCTCGGAAAAGCTTTCTTT. This encodes CASSEEDRLGKAFF.

The chain couples TRBV5-1 to TRBJ1-5, with 11 bases that match TRBD1. CDR1 is SGHRS, CDR2 YFSETQ, per germline. This CDR3 has 15 residues. Germline trimming cut 0 bases from V and 6 bases from J; bases unmatched to any gene: 2. The CDR3 protein is CASSLGTGGTQPQHF. DNA for the CDR3: TGCGCCAGCAGCTTGGGGACAGGGGGCACTCAGCCCCAGCATTTT.

J is TRBJ2-7 and V is TRBV6-1; perhaps TRBD2 as D (6 bases). Deletions cut 3 bases from V and 8 bases from J, with 14 bases between. This CDR3 comprises 13 residues. Germline V lookup: CDR1 MNHNS, CDR2 SASEGT. CDR3 nucleotides: TGTGCCAGCAGTGACGGGGGATCTATACAGCAGTACTTC. It yields the protein CASSDGGSIQQYF.